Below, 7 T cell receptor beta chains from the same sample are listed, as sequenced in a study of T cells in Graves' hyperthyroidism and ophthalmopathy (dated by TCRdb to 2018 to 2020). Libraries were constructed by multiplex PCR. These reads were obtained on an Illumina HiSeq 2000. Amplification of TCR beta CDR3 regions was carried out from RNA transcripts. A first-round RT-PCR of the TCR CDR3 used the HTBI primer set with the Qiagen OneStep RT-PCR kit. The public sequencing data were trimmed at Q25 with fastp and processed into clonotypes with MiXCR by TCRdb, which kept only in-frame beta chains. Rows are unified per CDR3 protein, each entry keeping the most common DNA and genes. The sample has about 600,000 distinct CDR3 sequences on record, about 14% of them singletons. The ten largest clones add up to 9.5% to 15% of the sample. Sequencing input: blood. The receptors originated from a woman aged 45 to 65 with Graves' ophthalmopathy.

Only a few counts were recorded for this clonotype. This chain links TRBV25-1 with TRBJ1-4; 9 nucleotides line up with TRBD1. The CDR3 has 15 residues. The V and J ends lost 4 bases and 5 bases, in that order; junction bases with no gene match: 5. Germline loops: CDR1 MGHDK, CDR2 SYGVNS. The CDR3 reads CASSVAGTGNEKLFF. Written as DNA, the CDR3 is TGTGCCAGCAGTGTCGCCGGGACAGGGAATGAAAAACTGTTTTTT.

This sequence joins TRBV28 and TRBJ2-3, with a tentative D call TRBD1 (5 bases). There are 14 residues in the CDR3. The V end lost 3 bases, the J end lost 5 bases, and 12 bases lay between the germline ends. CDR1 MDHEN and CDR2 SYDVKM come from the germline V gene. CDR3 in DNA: TGTGCCAGCAGTTTGTTCTCCAGGGTAGATACGCAGTATTTT. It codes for CASSLFSRVDTQYF.

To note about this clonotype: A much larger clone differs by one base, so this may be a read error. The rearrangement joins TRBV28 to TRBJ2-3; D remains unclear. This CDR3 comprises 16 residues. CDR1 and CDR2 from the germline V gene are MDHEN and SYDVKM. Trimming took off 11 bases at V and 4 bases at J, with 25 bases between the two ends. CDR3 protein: CAGTRPGRLTPDTQYF. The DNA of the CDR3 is TGTGCCGGCACCCGTCCAGGACGGTTGACACCAGATACGCAGTATTTT. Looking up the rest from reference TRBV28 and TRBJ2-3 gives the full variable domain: DVKVTQSSRYLVKRTGEKVFLECVQDMDHENMFWYRQDPGLGLRLIYFSYDVKMKEKGDIPEGYSVSREKKERFSLILESASTNQTSMYLCAGTRPGRLTPDTQYFGPGTRLTVL.

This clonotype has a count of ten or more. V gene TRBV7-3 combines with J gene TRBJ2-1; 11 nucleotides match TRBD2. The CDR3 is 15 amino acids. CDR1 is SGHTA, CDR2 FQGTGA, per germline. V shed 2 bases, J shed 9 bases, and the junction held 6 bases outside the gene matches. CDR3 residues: CASSLFGLAGGEQFF. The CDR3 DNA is TGTGCCAGCAGCTTATTTGGGCTAGCGGGAGGTGAGCAGTTCTTC.

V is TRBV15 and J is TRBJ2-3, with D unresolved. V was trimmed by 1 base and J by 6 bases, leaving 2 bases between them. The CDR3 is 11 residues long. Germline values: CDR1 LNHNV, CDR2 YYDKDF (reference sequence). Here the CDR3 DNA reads TGTGCCACCAGCAGAGGGGATACGCAGTATTTT. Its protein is CATSRGDTQYF.

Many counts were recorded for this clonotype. In nucleotides, the CDR3 is TGCAGCACCCAAGGTGTGAACACTGAAGCTTTCTTT. It yields the protein CSTQGVNTEAFF. The genes are TRBV29-1 and TRBJ1-1; no clear D. CDR3 length: 12 residues. Trimming removed 8 bases from V and 0 bases from J, with 10 bases in between. From germline, CDR1 is SQVTM and CDR2 ANQGSEA.

The CDR3 here is CASSLFRFTRSTDTQYF. The CDR3 coding sequence is TGTGCCAGCAGCTTGTTCCGGTTTACTAGAAGCACAGATACGCAGTATTTT. The rearrangement uses TRBV5-4 and TRBJ2-3, with D maybe TRBD2 (5 bases). Germline V gene data show CDR1 as SGHNT and CDR2 as YYREEE (reference sequence). The V end was cut by 1 base, the J end by 0 bases, with 15 bases between. The CDR3 is 17 amino acids. Based on the CDR3 plus reference TRBV5-4 and TRBJ2-3, the full variable domain is ETGVTQSPTHLIKTRGQQVTLRCSSQSGHNTVSWYQQALGQGPQFIFQYYREEENGRGNFPPRFSGLQFPNYSSELNVNALELDDSALYLCASSLFRFTRSTDTQYFGPGTRLTVL.